One T cell receptor (beta chain) is described in this entry. TCRdb keeps only in-frame clones here, not all; method: immunoSEQ multiplex PCR. The data show some 150,000 clones, with 80% to 90% seen just once and around 40% held by the top ten. This sample is part of a study of blood T cell repertoires in COVID-19. Study overall: Both acute and convalescent COVID-19 samples were obtained from the United States, Italy and Spain. T cells, B-cell-depleted T cells, or PBMCs supplied cDNA or gDNA.

V was clipped by 1 base and J by 9 bases, with 10 bases between them. The CDR3 has 13 amino acids. In germline, CDR1 is SEHNR, CDR2 FQNEAQ (reference sequence). This chain connects TRBV7-9 to TRBJ2-1, with D possibly being TRBD2 (5 bases). This receptor was taken from a human donor in a cohort sampled during active COVID-19. The source material was peripheral blood. The CDR3 bases are TGTGCCAGCAGCTTAGAAGGCAGCGGTGAGCAGTTCTTC. It encodes CASSLEGSGEQFF.